What follows is one T cell receptor (beta chain) and its context. This CDR3 is built from 15 residues. Per the germline V gene, CDR1 is KGHSH and CDR2 is LQKENI. The ends were cut back, 3 bases at V and 1 base at J, with 12 bases in the middle. This entry comes from a study of blood T cell repertoires in COVID-19. Profiled with immunoSEQ multiplex PCR; TCRdb holds only in-frame clones, not every one. This table holds 350,000 or so clones, over 75% found once. The source material was PBMCs or T cells enriched from blood (not recorded which). The chain carries TRBV18 and TRBJ1-1; possibly TRBD1 for D (5 bases). The clonotype comes from a young woman who had recovered from COVID-19. CDR3 loop: CASSPGAGQNTEAFF. CDR3 sequence (DNA): TGTGCCAGCTCACCTGGTGCAGGACAGAACACTGAAGCTTTCTTT. Full variable domain (remainder filled in from reference TRBV18 and TRBJ1-1): NAGVMQNPRHLVRRRGQEARLRCSPMKGHSHVYWYRQLPEEGLKFMVYLQKENIIDESGMPKERFSAEFPKEGPSILRIQQVVRGDSAAYFCASSPGAGQNTEAFFGQGTRLTVV.